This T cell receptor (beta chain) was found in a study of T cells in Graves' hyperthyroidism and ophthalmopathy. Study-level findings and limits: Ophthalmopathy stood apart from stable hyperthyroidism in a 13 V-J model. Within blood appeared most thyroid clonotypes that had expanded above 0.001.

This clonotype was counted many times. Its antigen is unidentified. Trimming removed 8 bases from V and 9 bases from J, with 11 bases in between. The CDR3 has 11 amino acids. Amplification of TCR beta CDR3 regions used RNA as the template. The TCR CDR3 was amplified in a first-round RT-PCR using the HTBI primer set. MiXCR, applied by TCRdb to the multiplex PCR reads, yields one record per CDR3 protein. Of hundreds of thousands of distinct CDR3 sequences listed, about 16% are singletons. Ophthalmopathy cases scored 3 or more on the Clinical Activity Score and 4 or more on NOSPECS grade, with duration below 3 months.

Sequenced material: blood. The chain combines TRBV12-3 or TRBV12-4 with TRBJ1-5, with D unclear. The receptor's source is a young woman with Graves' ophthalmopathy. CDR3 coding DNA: TGTGCCAGCTCCCCTGGAGGGCCCCAGCATTTT. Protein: CASSPGGPQHF.